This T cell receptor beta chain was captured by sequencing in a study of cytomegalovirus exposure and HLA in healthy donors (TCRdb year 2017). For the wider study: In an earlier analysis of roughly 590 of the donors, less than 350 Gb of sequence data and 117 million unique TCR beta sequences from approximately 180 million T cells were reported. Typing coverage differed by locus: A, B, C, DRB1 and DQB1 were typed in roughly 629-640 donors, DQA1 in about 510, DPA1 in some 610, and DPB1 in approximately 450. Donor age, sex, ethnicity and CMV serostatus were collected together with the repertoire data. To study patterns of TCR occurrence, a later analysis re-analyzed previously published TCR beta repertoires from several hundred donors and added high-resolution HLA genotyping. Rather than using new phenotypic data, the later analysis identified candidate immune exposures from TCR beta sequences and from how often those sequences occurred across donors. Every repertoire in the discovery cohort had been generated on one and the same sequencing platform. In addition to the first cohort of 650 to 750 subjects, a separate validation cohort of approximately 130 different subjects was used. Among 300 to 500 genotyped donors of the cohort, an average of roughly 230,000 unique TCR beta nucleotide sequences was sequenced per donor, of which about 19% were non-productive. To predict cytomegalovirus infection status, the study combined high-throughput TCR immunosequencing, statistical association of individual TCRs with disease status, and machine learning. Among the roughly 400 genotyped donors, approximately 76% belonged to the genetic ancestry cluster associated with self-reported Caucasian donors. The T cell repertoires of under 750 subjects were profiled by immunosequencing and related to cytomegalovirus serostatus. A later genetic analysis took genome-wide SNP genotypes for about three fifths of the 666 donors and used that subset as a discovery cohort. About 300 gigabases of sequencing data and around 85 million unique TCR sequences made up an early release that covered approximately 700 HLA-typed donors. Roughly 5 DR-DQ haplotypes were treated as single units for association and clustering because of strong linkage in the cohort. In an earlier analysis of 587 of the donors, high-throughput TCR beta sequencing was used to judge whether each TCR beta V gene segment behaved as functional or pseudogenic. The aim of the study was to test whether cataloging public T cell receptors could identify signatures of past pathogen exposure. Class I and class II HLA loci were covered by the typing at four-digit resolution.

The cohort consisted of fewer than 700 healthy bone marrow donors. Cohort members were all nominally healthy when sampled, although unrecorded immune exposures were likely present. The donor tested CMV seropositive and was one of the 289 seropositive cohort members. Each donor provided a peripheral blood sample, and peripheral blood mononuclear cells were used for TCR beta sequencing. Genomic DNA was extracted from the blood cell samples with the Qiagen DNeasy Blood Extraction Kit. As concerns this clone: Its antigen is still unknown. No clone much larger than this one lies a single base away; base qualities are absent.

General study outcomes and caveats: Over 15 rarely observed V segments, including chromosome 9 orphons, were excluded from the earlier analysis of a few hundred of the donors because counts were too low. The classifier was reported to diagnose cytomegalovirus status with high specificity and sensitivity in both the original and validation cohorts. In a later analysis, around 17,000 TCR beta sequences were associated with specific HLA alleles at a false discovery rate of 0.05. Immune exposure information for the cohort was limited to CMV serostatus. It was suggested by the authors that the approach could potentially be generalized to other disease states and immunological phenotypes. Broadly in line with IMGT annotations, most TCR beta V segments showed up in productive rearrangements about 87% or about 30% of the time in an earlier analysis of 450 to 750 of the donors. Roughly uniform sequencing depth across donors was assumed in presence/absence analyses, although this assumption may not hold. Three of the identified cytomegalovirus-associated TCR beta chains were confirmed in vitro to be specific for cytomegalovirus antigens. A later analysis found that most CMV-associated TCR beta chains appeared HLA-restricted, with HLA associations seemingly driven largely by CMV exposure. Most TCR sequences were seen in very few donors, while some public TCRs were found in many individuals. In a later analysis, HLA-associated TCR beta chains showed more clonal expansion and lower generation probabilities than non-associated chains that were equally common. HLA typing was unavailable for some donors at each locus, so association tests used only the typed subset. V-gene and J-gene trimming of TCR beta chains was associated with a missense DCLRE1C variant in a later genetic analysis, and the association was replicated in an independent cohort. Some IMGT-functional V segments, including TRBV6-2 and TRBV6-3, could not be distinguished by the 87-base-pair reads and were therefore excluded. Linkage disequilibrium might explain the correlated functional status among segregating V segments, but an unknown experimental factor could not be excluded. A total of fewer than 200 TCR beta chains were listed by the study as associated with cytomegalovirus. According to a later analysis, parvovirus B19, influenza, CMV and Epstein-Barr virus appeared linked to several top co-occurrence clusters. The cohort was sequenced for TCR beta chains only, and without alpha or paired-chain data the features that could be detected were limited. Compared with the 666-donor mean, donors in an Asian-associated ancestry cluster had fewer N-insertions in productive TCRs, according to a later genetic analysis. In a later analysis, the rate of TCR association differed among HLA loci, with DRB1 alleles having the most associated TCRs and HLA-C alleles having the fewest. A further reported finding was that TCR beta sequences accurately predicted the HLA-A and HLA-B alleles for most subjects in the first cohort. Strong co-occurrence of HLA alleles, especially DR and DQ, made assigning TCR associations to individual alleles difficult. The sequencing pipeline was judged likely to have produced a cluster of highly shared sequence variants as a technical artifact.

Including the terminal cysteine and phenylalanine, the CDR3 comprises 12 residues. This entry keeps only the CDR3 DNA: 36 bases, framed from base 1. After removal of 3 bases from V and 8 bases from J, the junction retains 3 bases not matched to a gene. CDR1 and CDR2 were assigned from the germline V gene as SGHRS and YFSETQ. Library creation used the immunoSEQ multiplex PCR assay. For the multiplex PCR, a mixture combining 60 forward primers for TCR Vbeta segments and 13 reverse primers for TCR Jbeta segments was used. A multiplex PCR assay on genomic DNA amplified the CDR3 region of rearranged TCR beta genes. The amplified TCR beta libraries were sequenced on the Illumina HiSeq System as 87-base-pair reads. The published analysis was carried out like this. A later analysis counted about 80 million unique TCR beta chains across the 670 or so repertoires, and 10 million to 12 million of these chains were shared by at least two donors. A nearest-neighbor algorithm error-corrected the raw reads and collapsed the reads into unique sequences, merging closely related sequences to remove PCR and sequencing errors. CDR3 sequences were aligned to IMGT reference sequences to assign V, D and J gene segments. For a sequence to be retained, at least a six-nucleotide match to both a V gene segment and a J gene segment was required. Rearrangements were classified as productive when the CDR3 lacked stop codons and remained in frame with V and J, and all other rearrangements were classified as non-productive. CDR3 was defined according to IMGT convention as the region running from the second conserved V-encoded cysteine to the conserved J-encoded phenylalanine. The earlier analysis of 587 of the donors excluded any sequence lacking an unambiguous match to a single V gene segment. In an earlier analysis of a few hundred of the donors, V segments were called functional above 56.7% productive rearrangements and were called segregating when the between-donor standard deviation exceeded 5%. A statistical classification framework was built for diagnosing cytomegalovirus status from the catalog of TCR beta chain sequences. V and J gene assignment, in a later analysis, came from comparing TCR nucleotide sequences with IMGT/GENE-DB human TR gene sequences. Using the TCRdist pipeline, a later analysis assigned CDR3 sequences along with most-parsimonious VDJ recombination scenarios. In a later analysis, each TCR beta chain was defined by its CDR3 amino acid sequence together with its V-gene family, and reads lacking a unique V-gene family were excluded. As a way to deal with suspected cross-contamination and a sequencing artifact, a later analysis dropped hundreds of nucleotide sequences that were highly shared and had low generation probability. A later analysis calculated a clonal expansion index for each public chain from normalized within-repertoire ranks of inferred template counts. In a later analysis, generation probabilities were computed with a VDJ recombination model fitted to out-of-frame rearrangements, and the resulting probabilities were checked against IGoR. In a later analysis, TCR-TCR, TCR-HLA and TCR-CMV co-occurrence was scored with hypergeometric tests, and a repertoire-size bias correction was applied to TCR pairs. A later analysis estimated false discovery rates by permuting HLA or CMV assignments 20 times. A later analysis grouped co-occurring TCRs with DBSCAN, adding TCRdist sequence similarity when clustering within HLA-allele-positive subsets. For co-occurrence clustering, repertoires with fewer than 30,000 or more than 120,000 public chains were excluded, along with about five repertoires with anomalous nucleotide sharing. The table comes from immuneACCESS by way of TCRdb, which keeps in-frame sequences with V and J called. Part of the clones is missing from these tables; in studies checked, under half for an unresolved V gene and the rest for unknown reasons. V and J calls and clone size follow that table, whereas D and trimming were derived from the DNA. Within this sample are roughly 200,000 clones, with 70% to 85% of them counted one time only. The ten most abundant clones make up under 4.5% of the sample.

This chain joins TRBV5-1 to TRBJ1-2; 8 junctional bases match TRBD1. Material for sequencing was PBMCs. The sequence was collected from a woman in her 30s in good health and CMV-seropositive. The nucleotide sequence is TGCGCCAGCAGCTCACAGGGGGAAGGCTACACCTTC. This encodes CASSSQGEGYTF.